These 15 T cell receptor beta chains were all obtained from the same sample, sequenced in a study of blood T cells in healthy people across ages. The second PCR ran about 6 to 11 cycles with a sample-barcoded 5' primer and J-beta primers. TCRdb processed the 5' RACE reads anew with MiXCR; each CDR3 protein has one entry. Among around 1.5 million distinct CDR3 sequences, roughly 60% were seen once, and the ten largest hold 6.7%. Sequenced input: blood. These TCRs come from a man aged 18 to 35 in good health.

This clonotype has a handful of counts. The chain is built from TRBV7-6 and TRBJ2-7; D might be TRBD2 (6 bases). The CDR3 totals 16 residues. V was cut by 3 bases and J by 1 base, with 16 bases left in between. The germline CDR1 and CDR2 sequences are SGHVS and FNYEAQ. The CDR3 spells CASSFGPGLPSYEQYF. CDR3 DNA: TGTGCCAGCAGCTTCGGACCGGGACTTCCGTCCTACGAGCAGTACTTC.

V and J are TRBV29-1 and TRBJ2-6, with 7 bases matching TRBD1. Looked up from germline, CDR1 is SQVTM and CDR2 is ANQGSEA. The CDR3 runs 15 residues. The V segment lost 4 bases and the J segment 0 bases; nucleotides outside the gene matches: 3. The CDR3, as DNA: TGCAGCGTTGCAGGGACAGCCTCTGGGGCCAACGTCCTGACTTTC. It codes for CSVAGTASGANVLTF. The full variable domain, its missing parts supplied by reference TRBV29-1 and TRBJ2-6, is SAVISQKPSRDICQRGTSLTIQCQVDSQVTMMFWYRQQPGQSLTLIATANQGSEATYESGFVIDKFPISRPNLTFSTLTVSNMSPEDSSIYLCSVAGTASGANVLTFGAGSRLTVL.

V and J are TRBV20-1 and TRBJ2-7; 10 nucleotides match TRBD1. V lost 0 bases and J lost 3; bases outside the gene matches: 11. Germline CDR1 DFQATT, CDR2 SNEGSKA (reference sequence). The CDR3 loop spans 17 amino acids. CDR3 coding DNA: TGCAGTGCTAGAGATCTATCCCGGGACAGGGGCATCTACGAGCAGTACTTC. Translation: CSARDLSRDRGIYEQYF.

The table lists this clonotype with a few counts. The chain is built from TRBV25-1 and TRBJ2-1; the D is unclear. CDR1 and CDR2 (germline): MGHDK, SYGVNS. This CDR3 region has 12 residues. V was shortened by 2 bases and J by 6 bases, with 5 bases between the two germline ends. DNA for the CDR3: TGTGCCAGCAGTGAAGAAGTCAATGAGCAGTTCTTC. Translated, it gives CASSEEVNEQFF.

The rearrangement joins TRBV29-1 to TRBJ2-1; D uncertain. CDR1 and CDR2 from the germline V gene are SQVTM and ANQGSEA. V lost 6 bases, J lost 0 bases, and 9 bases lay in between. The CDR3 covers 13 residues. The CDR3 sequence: CSVPMSSYNEQFF. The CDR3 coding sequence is TGCAGCGTGCCCATGAGCTCCTACAATGAGCAGTTCTTC.

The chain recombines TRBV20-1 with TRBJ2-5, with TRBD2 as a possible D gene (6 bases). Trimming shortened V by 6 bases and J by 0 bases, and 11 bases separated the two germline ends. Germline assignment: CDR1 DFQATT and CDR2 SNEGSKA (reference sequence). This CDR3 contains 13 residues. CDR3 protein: CSARREYQETQYF. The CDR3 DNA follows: TGCAGTGCCAGGAGGGAGTACCAAGAGACCCAGTACTTC.

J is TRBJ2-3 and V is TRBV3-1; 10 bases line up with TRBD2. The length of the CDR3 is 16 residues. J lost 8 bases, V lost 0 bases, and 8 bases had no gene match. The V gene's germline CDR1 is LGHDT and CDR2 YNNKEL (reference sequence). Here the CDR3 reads CASSQDSASGRSTQYF. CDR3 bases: TGTGCCAGCAGCCAAGATTCGGCTAGCGGGAGATCTACGCAGTATTTT.

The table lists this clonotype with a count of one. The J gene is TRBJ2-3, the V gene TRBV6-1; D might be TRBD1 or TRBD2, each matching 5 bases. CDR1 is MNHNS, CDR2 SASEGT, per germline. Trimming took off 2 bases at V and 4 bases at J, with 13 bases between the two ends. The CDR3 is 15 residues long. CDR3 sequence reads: CASSEIEGISDTQYF. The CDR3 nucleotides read TGTGCCAGCAGTGAAATCGAGGGGATTTCAGATACGCAGTATTTT.

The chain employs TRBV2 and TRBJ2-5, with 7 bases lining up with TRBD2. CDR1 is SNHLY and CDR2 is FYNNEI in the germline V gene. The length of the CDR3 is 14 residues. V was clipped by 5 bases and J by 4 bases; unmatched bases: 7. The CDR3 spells CASSLNLAAETQYF. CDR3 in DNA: TGTGCCAGCAGTCTAAATCTAGCGGCAGAGACCCAGTACTTC.

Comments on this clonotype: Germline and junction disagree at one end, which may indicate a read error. CDR3 region: CSVKEAGVEQYF. The CDR3 DNA follows: TGCAGCGTTAAAGAGGCAGGGGTCGAGCAGTACTTC. The chain recombines TRBV29-1 with TRBJ2-7, with D possibly being TRBD1 (6 bases). The germline V gene has CDR1 SQVTM and CDR2 ANQGSEA. The CDR3 sequence is 12 residues long.

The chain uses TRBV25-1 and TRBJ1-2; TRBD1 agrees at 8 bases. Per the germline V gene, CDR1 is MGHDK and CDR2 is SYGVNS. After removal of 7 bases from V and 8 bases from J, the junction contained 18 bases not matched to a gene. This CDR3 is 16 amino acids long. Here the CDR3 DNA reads TGTGCCAGCACTTCCGGGACAGGCAGTCCGCGGGTGGGCTACACCTTC. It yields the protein CASTSGTGSPRVGYTF.

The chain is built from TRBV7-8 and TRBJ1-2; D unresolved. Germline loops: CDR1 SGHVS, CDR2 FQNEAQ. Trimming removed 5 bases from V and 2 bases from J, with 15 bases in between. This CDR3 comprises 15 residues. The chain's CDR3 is CASSPLAAANYGYTF. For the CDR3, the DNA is TGTGCCAGCAGCCCACTCGCCGCGGCGAACTATGGCTACACCTTC.

The CDR3 sequence is CAISEAAYTDTQYF. CDR3 nucleotide sequence: TGTGCCATCAGTGAGGCTGCCTACACAGATACGCAGTATTTT. The V gene is TRBV10-3, the J gene TRBJ2-3; D unclear. Per the germline V gene, CDR1 is ENHRY and CDR2 is SYGVKD. V was pared by 2 bases and J by 2 bases, with 8 bases between. The CDR3 spans 14 residues.

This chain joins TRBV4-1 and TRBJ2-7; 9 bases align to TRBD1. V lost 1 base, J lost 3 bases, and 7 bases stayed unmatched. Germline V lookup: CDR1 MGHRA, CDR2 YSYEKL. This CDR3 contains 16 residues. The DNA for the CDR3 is TGCGCCAGCAGCCAAGGAATTAAGACAGGGGGCTACGAGCAGTACTTC. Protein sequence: CASSQGIKTGGYEQYF.

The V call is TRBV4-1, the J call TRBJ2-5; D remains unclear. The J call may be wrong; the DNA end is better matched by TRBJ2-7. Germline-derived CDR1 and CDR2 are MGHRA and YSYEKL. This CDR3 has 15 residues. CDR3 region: CASSQGTASTYEQYF. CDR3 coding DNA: TGCGCCAGCAGCCAAGGAACAGCCTCCACCTACGAGCAGTACTTC.